This record covers a single T cell receptor beta chain. These data are taken from a study of OX40 agonist ivuxolimab in advanced cancers. Per germline, CDR1 SGHDN and CDR2 FVKESK. There are 14 residues in the CDR3. Trimming took 4 bases from V and 2 from J, leaving 12 bases between them. The assay was immunoSEQ multiplex PCR, and TCRdb's table has in-frame clones only and misses some. The table shows around 15,000 clones, with 80% to 95% occurring only once. This receptor was taken from an adult with an advanced solid tumor such as melanoma, head and neck, liver or kidney cancer. The J gene is TRBJ2-7, the V gene TRBV14; D call uncertain. Sequenced material: CD4+ or CD8+ T cells sorted from blood, taken in a trial of the OX40 agonist ivuxolimab. CDR3 sequence: CASSPGLATYEQYF. DNA of the CDR3: TGTGCCAGCAGCCCCGGGCTGGCGACCTACGAGCAGTACTTC.